Sequencing of this T cell receptor beta chain was carried out in a study of regulatory dendritic cells for organ transplantation. Sorted T cells were CFSE-labeled and cultured four to five days with allogeneic regulatory or mature dendritic cells at 1:10. Findings of the study overall: Memory CD8+ T cells were the most oligoclonal; naive cells were highly diverse. Among resting subsets, memory CD8+ cells contained the most alloreactive clonotypes.

In regard to this clone: Its antigen remains unidentified.

Data came from immunoSEQ multiplex PCR; TCRdb stores just in-frame clones and leaves some out. The profile shows roughly 4,200 clones, 60% of them singletons. The CDR3 is 15 amino acids. V lost 3 bases and J 3 bases, leaving 14 bases between the germline ends. Germline V gene lookup returns CDR1 SGHVS and CDR2 FQNEAQ. V usage is TRBV7-8 and J usage is TRBJ1-1, with D maybe TRBD1 (6 bases). Sequenced: memory CD8+ T cells from blood cultured with regulatory dendritic cells. Indicated subset: CD45RO+ memory T cells. This sequence was found in a human donor in good health. This CDR3 is CASSFNSQGYTEAFF. CDR3 bases: TGTGCCAGCAGCTTTAACAGCCAGGGGTACACTGAAGCTTTCTTT.